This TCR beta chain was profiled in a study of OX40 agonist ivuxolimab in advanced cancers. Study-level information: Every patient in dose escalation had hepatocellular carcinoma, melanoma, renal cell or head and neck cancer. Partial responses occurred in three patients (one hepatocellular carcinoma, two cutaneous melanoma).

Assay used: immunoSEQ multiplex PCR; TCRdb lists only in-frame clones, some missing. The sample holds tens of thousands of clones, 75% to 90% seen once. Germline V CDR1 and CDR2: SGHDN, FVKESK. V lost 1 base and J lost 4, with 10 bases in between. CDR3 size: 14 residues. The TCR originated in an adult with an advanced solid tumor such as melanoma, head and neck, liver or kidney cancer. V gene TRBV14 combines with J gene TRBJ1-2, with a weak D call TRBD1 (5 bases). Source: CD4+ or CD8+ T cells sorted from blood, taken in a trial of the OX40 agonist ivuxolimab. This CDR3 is CASSQGGYLYGYTF. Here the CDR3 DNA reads TGTGCCAGCAGCCAAGGGGGCTACCTCTATGGCTACACCTTC. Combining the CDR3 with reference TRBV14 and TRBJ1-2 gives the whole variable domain EAGVTQFPSHSVIEKGQTVTLRCDPISGHDNLYWYRRVMGKEIKFLLHFVKESKQDESGMPNNRFLAERTGGTYSTLKVQPAELEDSGVYFCASSQGGYLYGYTFGSGTRLTVV.